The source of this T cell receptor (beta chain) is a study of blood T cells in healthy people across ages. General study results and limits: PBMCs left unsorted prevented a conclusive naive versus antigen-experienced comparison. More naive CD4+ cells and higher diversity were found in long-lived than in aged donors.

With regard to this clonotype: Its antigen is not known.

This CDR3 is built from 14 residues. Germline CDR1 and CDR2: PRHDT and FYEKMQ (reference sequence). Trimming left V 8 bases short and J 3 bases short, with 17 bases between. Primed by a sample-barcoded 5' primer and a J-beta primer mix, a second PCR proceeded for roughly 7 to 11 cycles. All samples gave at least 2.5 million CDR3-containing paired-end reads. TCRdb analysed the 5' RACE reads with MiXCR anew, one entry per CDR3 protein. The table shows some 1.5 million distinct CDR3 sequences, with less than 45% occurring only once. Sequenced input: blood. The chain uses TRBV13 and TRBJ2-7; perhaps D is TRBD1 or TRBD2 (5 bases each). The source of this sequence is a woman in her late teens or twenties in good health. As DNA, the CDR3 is TGTGCCAGCCAGACGCGACTTGGGGGCTACGAGCAGTACTTC. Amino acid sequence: CASQTRLGGYEQYF.